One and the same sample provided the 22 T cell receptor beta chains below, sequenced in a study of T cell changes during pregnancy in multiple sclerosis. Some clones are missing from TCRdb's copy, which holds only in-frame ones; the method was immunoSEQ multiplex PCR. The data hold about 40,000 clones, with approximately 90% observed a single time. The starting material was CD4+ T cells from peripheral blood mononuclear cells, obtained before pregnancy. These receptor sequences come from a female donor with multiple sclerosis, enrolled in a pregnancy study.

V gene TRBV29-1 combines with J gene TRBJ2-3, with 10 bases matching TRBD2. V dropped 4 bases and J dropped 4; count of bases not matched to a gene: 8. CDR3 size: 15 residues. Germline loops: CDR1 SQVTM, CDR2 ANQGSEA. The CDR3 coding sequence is TGCAGCGTTGCTTCGAGCGGGAGGGGCCCAGATACGCAGTATTTT. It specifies CSVASSGRGPDTQYF.

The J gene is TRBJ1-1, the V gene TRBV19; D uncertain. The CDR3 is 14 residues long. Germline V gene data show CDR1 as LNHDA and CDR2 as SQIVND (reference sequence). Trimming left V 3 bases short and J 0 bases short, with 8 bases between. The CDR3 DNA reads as TGTGCCAGTAGTATCAACAACATGAACACTGAAGCTTTCTTT. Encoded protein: CASSINNMNTEAFF.

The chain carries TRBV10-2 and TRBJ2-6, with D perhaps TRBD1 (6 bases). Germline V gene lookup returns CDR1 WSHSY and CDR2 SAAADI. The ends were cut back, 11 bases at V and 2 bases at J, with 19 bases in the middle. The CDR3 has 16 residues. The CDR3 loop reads CAADNRANTGANVLTF. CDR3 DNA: TGCGCCGCGGATAACAGGGCTAACACTGGGGCCAACGTCCTGACTTTC.

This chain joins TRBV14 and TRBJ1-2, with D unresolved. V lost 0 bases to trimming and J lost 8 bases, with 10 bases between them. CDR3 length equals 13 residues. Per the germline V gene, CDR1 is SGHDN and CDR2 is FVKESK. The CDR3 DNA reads TGTGCCAGCAGCCAAGATCTCGAGGGAGGCTACACCTTC. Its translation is CASSQDLEGGYTF.

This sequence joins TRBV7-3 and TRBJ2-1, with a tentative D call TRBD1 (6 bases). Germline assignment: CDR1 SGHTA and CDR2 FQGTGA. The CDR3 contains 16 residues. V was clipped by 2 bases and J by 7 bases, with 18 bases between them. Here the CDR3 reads CASSLGYRDQMNEQFF. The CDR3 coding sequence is TGTGCCAGCAGCTTAGGGTACAGGGATCAGATGAATGAGCAGTTCTTC.

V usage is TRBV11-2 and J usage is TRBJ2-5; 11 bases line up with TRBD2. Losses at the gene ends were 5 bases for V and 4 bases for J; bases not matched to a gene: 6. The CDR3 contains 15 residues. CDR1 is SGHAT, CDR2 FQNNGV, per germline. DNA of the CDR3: TGTGCCAGCAGCCACAGGACTAGCGGGCTAGAGACCCAGTACTTC. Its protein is CASSHRTSGLETQYF.

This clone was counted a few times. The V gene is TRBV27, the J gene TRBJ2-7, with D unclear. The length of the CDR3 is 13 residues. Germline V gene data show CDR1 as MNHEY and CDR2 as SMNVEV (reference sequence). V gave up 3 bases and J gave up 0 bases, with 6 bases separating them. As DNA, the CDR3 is TGTGCCAGCAGTTTCCGCGACTCCTACGAGCAGTACTTC. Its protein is CASSFRDSYEQYF.

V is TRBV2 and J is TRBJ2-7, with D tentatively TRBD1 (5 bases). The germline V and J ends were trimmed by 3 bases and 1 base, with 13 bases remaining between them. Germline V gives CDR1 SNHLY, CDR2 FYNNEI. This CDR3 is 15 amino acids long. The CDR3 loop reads CASSEQGSPSYEQYF. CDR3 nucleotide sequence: TGTGCCAGCAGTGAGCAGGGATCACCATCCTACGAGCAGTACTTC.

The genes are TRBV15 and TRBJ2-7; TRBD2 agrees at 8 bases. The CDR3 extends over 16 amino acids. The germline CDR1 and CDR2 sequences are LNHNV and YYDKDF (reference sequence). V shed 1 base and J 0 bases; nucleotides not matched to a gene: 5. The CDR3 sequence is CATSRGGSGSSYEQYF. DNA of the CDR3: TGTGCCACCAGCAGAGGGGGGAGCGGGAGCTCCTACGAGCAGTACTTC.

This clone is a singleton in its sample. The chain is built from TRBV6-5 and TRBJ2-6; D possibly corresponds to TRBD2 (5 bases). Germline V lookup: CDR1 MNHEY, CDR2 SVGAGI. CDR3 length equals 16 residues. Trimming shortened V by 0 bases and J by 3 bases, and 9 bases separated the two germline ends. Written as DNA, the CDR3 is TGTGCCAGCAGTTACTCGACGGGGAGTGGGGCCAACGTCCTGACTTTC. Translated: CASSYSTGSGANVLTF.

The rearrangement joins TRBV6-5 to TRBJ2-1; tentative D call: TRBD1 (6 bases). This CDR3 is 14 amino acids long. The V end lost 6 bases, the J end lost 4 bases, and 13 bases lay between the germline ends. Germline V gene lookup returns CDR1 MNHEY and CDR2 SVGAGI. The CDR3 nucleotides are TGTGCCAGCAGCTATGGACAGTTTTACAATGAGCAGTTCTTC. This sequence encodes CASSYGQFYNEQFF.

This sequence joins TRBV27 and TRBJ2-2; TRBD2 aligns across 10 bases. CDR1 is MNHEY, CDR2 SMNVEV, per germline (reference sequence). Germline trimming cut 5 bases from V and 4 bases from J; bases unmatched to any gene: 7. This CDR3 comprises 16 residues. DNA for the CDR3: TGTGCCAGCAGTCCCCGGACTAGCGGATTCACCGGGGAGCTGTTTTTT. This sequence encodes CASSPRTSGFTGELFF.

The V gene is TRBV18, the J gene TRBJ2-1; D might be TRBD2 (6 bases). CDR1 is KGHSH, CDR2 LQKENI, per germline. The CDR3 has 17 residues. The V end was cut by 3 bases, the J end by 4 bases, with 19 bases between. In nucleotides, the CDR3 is TGTGCCAGCTCACCGCCCTTGGGGGGAGCCCATTACAATGAGCAGTTCTTC. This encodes CASSPPLGGAHYNEQFF.

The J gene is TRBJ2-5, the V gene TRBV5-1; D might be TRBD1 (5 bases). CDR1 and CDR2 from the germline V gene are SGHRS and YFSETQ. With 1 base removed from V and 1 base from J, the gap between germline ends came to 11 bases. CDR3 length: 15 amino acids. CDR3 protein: CASSLSTGFQETQYF. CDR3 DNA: TGCGCCAGCAGCTTGAGCACAGGCTTCCAAGAGACCCAGTACTTC.

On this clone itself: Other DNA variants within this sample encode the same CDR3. The CDR3 loop is CASSLAGGSYEQYF. CDR3 sequence (DNA): TGTGCCAGCAGCTTAGCGGGAGGGTCCTACGAGCAGTACTTC. V and J are TRBV7-9 and TRBJ2-7; 7 nucleotides line up with TRBD2. This CDR3 region has 14 residues. V trimming: 0 bases; J trimming: 1 base; junction bases outside the gene matches: 0. CDR1 and CDR2 (germline): SEHNR, FQNEAQ (reference sequence).

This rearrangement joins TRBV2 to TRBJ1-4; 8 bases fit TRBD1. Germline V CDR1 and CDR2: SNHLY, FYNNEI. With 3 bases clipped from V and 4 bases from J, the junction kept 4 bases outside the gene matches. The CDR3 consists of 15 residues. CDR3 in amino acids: CASSETGADNEKLFF. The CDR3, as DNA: TGTGCCAGCAGTGAGACAGGGGCCGATAATGAAAAACTGTTTTTT. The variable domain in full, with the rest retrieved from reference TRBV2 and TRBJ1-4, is EPEVTQTPSHQVTQMGQEVILRCVPISNHLYFYWYRQILGQKVEFLVSFYNNEISEKSEIFDDQFSVERPDGSNFTLKIRSTKLEDSAMYFCASSETGADNEKLFFGSGTQLSVL.

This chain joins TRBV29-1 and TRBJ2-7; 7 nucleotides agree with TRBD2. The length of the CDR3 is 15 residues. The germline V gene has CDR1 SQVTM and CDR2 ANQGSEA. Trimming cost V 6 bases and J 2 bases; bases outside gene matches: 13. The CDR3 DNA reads TGCAGCGTACCAATACAGCGGGGCCCTACCTACGAGCAGTACTTC. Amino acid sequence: CSVPIQRGPTYEQYF.

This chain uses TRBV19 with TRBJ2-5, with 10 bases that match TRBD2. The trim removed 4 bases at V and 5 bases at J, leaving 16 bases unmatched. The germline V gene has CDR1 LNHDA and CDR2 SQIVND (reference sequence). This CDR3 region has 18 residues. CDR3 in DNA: TGTGCCAGTAGTACCCCTATCTGGCTAGCGGGAGTCACGGAGACCCAGTACTTC. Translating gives CASSTPIWLAGVTETQYF.

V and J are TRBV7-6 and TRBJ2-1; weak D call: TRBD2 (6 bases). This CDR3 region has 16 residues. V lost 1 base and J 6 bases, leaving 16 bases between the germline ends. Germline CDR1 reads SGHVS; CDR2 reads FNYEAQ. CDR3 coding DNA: TGTGCCAGCAGCTTAGTAGCCGGGAGCGGGCTCAATGAGCAGTTCTTC. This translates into CASSLVAGSGLNEQFF.

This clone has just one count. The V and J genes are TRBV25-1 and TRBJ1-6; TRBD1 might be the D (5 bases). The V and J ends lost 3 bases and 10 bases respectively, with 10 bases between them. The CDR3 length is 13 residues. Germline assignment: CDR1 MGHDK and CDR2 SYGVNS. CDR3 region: CASSDGRGSPLHF. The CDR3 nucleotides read TGTGCCAGCAGTGACGGAAGGGGATCACCCCTCCACTTT.

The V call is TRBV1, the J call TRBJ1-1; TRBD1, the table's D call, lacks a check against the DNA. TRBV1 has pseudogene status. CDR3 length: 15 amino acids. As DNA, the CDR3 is TGCACCAGCAGCCAGGCTGGGCAGGGCAGCACTGAAGCTTTCTTT. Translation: CTSSQAGQGSTEAFF.

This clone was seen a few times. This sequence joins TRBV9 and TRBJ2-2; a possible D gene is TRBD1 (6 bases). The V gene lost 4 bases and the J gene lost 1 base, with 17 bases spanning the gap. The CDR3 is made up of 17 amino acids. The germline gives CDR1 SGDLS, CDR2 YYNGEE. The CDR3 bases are TGTGCCAGCAGCCCCCGGGACATCCTAAGGAACACCGGGGAGCTGTTTTTT. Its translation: CASSPRDILRNTGELFF.